This TCR beta chain was documented in a study of blood T cell repertoires in COVID-19. Across the whole study: Collection of acute and convalescent COVID-19 samples took place in the United States, Italy and Spain. Sources were T cells, B-cell-depleted T cells, or PBMCs; the material itself was cDNA or gDNA.

V was cut by 8 bases and J by 1 base, with 10 bases left in between. The CDR3 has 13 residues. Germline loops: CDR1 MDHEN, CDR2 SYDVKM. Original processing methods: How many nucleated cells were present was estimated from reference gene primer amplification. Using immunoSEQ multiplex PCR, the repertoire was profiled, and TCRdb retains in-frame clones only, with some absent. The V and J calls and the clone size are those of that table, but D and trimming were determined from the DNA. Among roughly 150,000 clones, roughly 81% were seen once, and the ten largest hold about 2.5%. The chain uses TRBV28 and TRBJ2-3, with a possible D match to TRBD2 (6 bases). The source of this sequence is a woman aged 80 or older with COVID-19, enrolled during active disease. The sequencing input was peripheral blood. The CDR3 nucleotides read TGTGCCAGCGGGGAGCGGGGCACAGATACGCAGTATTTT. Amino acids: CASGERGTDTQYF.